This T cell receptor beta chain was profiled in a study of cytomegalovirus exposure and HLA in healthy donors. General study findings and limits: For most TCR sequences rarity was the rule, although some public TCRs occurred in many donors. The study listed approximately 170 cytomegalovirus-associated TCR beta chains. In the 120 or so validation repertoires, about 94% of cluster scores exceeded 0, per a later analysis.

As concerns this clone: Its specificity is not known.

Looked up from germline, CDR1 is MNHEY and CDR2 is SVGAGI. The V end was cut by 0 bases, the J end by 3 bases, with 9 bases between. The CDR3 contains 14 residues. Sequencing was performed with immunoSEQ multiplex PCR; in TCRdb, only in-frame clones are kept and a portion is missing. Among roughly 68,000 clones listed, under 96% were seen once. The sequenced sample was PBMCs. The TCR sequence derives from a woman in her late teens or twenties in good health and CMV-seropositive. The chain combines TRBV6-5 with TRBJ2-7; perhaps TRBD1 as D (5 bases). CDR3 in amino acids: CASSYSGRVYEQYF. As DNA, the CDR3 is TGTGCCAGCAGTTACTCAGGCAGGGTCTACGAGCAGTACTTC.